This T cell receptor beta chain was observed in a study of T cell responses to AZD1222 COVID-19 vaccine. TCRdb's table, derived via immunoSEQ multiplex PCR, lists solely in-frame clones and lacks some. This table holds 120,000 to 150,000 clones, roughly 89% found once. Germline V CDR1 and CDR2: KGHSH, LQKENI. This CDR3 comprises 15 residues. V was shortened by 6 bases and J by 4 bases, with 19 bases between the two germline ends. The clonotype originates from an adult in good health. J is TRBJ2-7 and V is TRBV18; D is possibly TRBD1 (6 bases). The source was peripheral blood, collected on day 0 of AZD1222 vaccination. CDR3 DNA: TGTGCCAGCTCCTCCAATTACAGGGTTGAATACGAGCAGTACTTC. Its protein product is CASSSNYRVEYEQYF.